The clone carrying this T cell receptor beta chain was recorded a few times. Its antigen is currently unknown. At sampling all donors were nominally healthy, likely with unrecorded immune exposures. This entry belongs to a study of cytomegalovirus exposure and HLA in healthy donors. Study-wide points: Across donors, presence/absence analyses took sequencing depth to be roughly uniform. Rates of TCR association differed by HLA locus in a later analysis, with DRB1 highest and HLA-C lowest.

The J segment lost 0 bases and the V segment lost 2 bases, leaving 1 base of the junction unmatched. CDR3 length: 14 residues. Per the germline V gene, CDR1 is SNHLY and CDR2 is FYNNEI. Use of 60 Vbeta and 13 Jbeta primers characterized the PCR. Original processing notes: An analysis that came later counted some 81 million unique TCR beta chains, around 10 million shared. TCRdb's table, derived via immunoSEQ multiplex PCR, lists solely in-frame clones and lacks some. The V and J calls and clone size are taken from that table; D and trimming were inferred from the DNA. The data show around 99,000 clones, with 60% to 80% seen just once and about 3.3% held by the top ten.

Sequenced sample: PBMCs. The V and J genes are TRBV2 and TRBJ2-7, with 7 bases aligning to TRBD1. This TCR derives from a man aged 40-50 years in good health and CMV-seronegative. The CDR3 reads CASSETGASYEQYF. CDR3 DNA: TGTGCCAGCAGTGAAACAGGGGCCTCCTACGAGCAGTACTTC. Full variable domain (outside the CDR3, taken from reference TRBV2 and TRBJ2-7): EPEVTQTPSHQVTQMGQEVILRCVPISNHLYFYWYRQILGQKVEFLVSFYNNEISEKSEIFDDQFSVERPDGSNFTLKIRSTKLEDSAMYFCASSETGASYEQYFGPGTRLTVT.